This TCR beta chain was profiled in a study of beta chain features in type 1 diabetes. Study-level results: TCRB CDR3s were moderately but significantly shorter in Type 1 diabetes patients in all four CD4+ subsets.

Investigators reverse transcribed all isolated RNA, so they sequenced expressed TCRB transcripts. TCRdb's table, derived via immunoSEQ multiplex PCR, lists solely in-frame clones and lacks some. The repertoire holds under 300,000 clones, around 21% seen once, with roughly 0.028% in the top ten. With respect to this clone: Its specificity is unknown.

The receptor was isolated from a woman aged 35 to 49 with type 1 diabetes. Sequencing was performed on naive CD4+ T cells from blood.

The CDR3 here is CASSFAVDTQYF. The CDR3 DNA sequence: TGTGCCAGCAGCTTTGCGGTGGATACGCAGTATTTT. The chain employs TRBV7-9 and TRBJ2-3, with D unresolved. Trimming took off 3 bases at V and 6 bases at J, with 7 bases between the two ends. Germline CDR1 and CDR2: SEHNR and FQNEAQ (reference sequence). The CDR3 length is 12 residues. Full variable domain (rest looked up from reference TRBV7-9 and TRBJ2-3): DTGVSQNPRHKITKRGQNVTFRCDPISEHNRLYWYRQTLGQGPEFLTYFQNEAQLEKSRLLSDRFSAERPKGSFSTLEIQRTEQGDSAMYLCASSFAVDTQYFGPGTRLTVL.